This T cell receptor (beta chain) was recovered during a study of shared clonotypes between healthy human individuals. Positively selected for CCR7, the CD45RO-negative cells used as naive CD8 cells excluded terminally differentiated effector memory CD45RA+ cells. Repertoires were generated with immunoSEQ multiplex PCR, while TCRdb's copy carries only in-frame clones and drops some. The table lists approximately 590,000 clones, less than 97% of them singletons. V dropped 6 bases and J dropped 9 bases, with 11 bases sitting between them. The CDR3 runs to 10 residues. Germline CDR1 reads SQVTM; CDR2 reads ANQGSEA.

The sample comprised naive CD8+ T cells sorted from blood. The clonotype was recovered from a woman in her twenties or thirties in good health. This chain links TRBV29-1 with TRBJ1-1, with D perhaps TRBD1 (6 bases). The CDR3 region has the DNA TGCAGCGTCCACGGACAGAAAGCTTTCTTT. Protein product: CSVHGQKAFF.